The text below deals with one T cell receptor beta chain. V lost 5 bases, J lost 4 bases, and 18 bases lay in between. The CDR3 is 15 amino acids. Germline CDR1 reads MNHEY; CDR2 reads SMNVEV (reference sequence). Measured with immunoSEQ multiplex PCR; TCRdb has only the in-frame clones, and not every one. The sample includes approximately 210,000 clones, 70% to 90% seen only once; the top ten take more than 4.5%. The sample belongs to a study of blood T cell repertoires in COVID-19. This sequence originates from a woman aged 70-85 years with active or convalescent COVID-19. The sequencing sample was made of peripheral blood. This chain joins TRBV27 and TRBJ2-7, with D possibly being TRBD1 (6 bases). The CDR3, as DNA: TGTGCCAGCAGTCCTACCTCGCGACAGGTTTACGAGCAGTACTTC. It codes for CASSPTSRQVYEQYF.